The 13 T cell receptor beta chains below all came from one sample that was sequenced in a study of a mutant IDH1 vaccine in newly diagnosed glioma. Only in-frame clones appear in the TCRdb table, and some are missing; sequencing was by immunoSEQ multiplex PCR. The sample lists 60,000 or so clones; 89% were seen once. These TCRs' antigens remain unknown. Stated time point: week 11, during vaccination. Each dose of the vaccine consisted of 300 ug of mutant IDH1 20-mer peptide, with topical imiquimod. This material consisted of PBMCs, taken from a glioma patient whose treatment included an IDH1 peptide vaccine. The receptors come from a man aged 35 to 55 with glioma.

V gene TRBV4-1 combines with J gene TRBJ2-5, with D possibly TRBD1 on 7 matching bases. Trimming removed 3 bases from V and 5 bases from J, with 19 bases in between. Per the germline V gene, CDR1 is MGHRA and CDR2 is YSYEKL. The CDR3 consists of 16 residues. CDR3 nucleotides: TGCGCCAGCAGCCACGAAGGAGCAGGGGGGCGGGAGACCCAGTACTTC. Translated: CASSHEGAGGRETQYF.

The rearrangement links TRBV4-1 to TRBJ2-1, with D unclear. Trimming took off 1 base at V and 3 bases at J, with 7 bases between the two ends. Germline values: CDR1 MGHRA, CDR2 YSYEKL. CDR3 length: 14 amino acids. CDR3 DNA sequence: TGCGCCAGCAGCCAAGGGCTCGGCTACAATGAGCAGTTCTTC. As protein: CASSQGLGYNEQFF.

This clone was recorded only once. V is TRBV5-6 and J is TRBJ2-1, with a tentative D call TRBD2 (6 bases). Germline-derived CDR1 and CDR2 are SGHDT and YYEEEE. There are 17 residues in the CDR3. V was trimmed by 4 bases and J by 5 bases, leaving 22 bases between them. The CDR3 region has the DNA TGTGCCAGCAGCCTCAGACCGGGACTCCGCATAAACAATGAGCAGTTCTTC. Encoded protein: CASSLRPGLRINNEQFF.

This chain connects TRBV4-2 to TRBJ2-6; a possible D gene is TRBD2 (5 bases). V lost 1 base and J 2 bases, leaving 9 bases between the germline ends. CDR1 and CDR2 (germline): LGHNA, YNFKEQ. CDR3 length equals 16 residues. The chain's CDR3 is CASSQARGPGANVLTF. The CDR3 nucleotides read TGTGCCAGCAGCCAAGCCCGAGGGCCTGGGGCCAACGTCCTGACTTTC.

In its sample, this clone was seen a few times. The chain couples TRBV30 to TRBJ1-1; D call uncertain. V was clipped by 4 bases and J by 8 bases, with 8 bases between them. The CDR3 extends over 10 amino acids. From germline, CDR1 is GTSNPN and CDR2 SVGIG (reference sequence). In DNA form, the CDR3 reads TGTGCCTGGATAAGGGTAGAAGCTTTCTTT. Protein: CAWIRVEAFF.

This clone was detected once. The rearrangement joins TRBV7-9 to TRBJ2-5; D is tentatively TRBD1 or TRBD2 (6 bases each). The CDR3 covers 16 residues. V was pared by 1 base and J by 5 bases, with 17 bases between. The germline V gene has CDR1 SEHNR and CDR2 FQNEAQ (reference sequence). CDR3 in DNA: TGTGCCAGCAGCTTAGATACGGGGGCTTTTGGTGAGACCCAGTACTTC. It specifies CASSLDTGAFGETQYF.

This sequence joins TRBV4-1 and TRBJ2-3; 7 bases map to TRBD2. After removal of 3 bases from V and 2 bases from J, the junction contained 2 bases not matched to a gene. Germline CDR1 is MGHRA and CDR2 is YSYEKL. The CDR3 consists of 14 residues. This CDR3 reads CASSQGGTTDTQYF. In nucleotides, the CDR3 is TGCGCCAGCAGCCAGGGGGGGACCACAGATACGCAGTATTTT.

This chain connects TRBV30 to TRBJ2-3; D may be TRBD1 (6 bases). This CDR3 comprises 12 residues. V was shortened by 3 bases and J by 6 bases, with 10 bases between the two germline ends. Germline V gives CDR1 GTSNPN, CDR2 SVGIG (reference sequence). CDR3 sequence reads: CAWSLQGDTQYF. In DNA form, the CDR3 reads TGTGCCTGGAGCTTACAGGGCGATACGCAGTATTTT.

On this clone itself: Relative to the germline gene, one junction end is altered; a read error may explain this. This chain joins TRBV6-1 and TRBJ1-5; D gene ambiguous. Germline V CDR1 and CDR2: MNHNS, SASEGT. The CDR3 sequence is 13 residues long. Here the CDR3 DNA reads TGCGCTACCGGGGTTGAAAGCAATCAGCCCCAGCATTTT. This encodes CATGVESNQPQHF.

The rearrangement links TRBV10-3 to TRBJ2-7, with D uncertain. The germline V gene has CDR1 ENHRY and CDR2 SYGVKD. Trimming cost V 0 bases and J 6 bases, with 12 bases left between them. CDR3 size: 14 residues. CDR3 nucleotide sequence: TGTGCCATCAGTGAGTCTTCCTTCATACCCGAGCAGTACTTC. Encoded protein: CAISESSFIPEQYF.

This chain uses TRBV29-1 with TRBJ1-2; no definite D call. The length of the CDR3 is 12 residues. Germline V lookup: CDR1 SQVTM, CDR2 ANQGSEA. V was shortened by 7 bases and J by 4 bases, with 13 bases between the two germline ends. CDR3: CSATTSGYGYTF. DNA for the CDR3: TGCAGCGCGACCACTTCGGGCTATGGCTACACCTTC.

This sequence joins TRBV11-1 and TRBJ2-2; D not certain. V dropped 5 bases and J dropped 3 bases, with 10 bases sitting between them. Germline CDR1 is SGHAT and CDR2 is FQDESV (reference sequence). The CDR3 runs to 14 residues. As DNA, the CDR3 is TGTGCCAGCAGCCCCGGGTTTGACACCGGGGAGCTGTTTTTT. Translated, it gives CASSPGFDTGELFF.

This clone has a single count. V usage is TRBV28 and J usage is TRBJ2-5; 14 bases line up with TRBD2. V shed 5 bases, J shed 2 bases, and the junction held 4 bases outside the gene matches. The germline CDR1 and CDR2 sequences are MDHEN and SYDVKM. The CDR3 length is 16 residues. In DNA form, the CDR3 reads TGTGCCAGCAGTCTGACTAGCGGGAGGGGACAAGAGACCCAGTACTTC. This gives the protein CASSLTSGRGQETQYF.